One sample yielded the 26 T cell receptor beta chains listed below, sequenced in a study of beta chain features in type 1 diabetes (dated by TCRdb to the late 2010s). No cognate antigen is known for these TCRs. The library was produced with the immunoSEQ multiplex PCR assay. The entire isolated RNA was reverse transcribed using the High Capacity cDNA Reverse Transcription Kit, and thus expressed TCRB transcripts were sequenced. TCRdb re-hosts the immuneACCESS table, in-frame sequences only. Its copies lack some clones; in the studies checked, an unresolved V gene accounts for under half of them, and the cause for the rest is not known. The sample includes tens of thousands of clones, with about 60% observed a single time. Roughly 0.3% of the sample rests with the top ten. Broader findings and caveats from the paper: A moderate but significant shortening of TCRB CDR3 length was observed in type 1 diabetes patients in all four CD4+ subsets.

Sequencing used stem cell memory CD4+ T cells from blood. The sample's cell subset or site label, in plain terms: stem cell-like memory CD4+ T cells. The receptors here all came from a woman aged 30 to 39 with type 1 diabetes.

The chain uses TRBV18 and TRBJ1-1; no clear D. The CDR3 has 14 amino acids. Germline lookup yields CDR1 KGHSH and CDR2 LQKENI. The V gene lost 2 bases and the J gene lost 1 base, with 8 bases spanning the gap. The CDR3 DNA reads TGTGCCAGCTCACCAAGTCGCGCGAACACTGAAGCTTTCTTT. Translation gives CASSPSRANTEAFF.

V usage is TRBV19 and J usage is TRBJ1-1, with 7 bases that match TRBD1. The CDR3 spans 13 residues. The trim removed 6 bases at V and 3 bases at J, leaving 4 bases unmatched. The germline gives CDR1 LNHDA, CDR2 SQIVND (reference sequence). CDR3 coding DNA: TGTGCCAGTAGCGGGACAGACTACACTGAAGCTTTCTTT. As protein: CASSGTDYTEAFF.

The CDR3 DNA follows: TGCGCCAGCAGCTCGAGAACAGGGGGCCAAGAGACCCAGTACTTC. Protein sequence: CASSSRTGGQETQYF. The chain joins TRBV5-1 to TRBJ2-5, with 8 bases lining up with TRBD1. This CDR3 has 15 residues. CDR1 and CDR2 from the germline V gene are SGHRS and YFSETQ. V lost 3 bases to trimming and J lost 1 base; unmatched junction nucleotides: 5. The full variable domain, with the rest looked up from reference TRBV5-1 and TRBJ2-5, is KAGVTQTPRYLIKTRGQQVTLSCSPISGHRSVSWYQQTPGQGLQFLFEYFSETQRNKGNFPGRFSGRQFSNSRSEMNVSTLELGDSALYLCASSSRTGGQETQYFGPGTRLLVL.

Here the CDR3 reads CASSHPAAGRAKNIQYF. The CDR3 bases are TGCGCCAGCAGCCACCCGGCCGCGGGAAGGGCCAAAAACATTCAGTACTTC. This chain connects TRBV4-1 to TRBJ2-4, with TRBD2 as a possible D gene (6 bases). Germline V gene lookup returns CDR1 MGHRA and CDR2 YSYEKL. V dropped 3 bases and J dropped 1 base, with 16 bases sitting between them. CDR3 length: 17 amino acids.

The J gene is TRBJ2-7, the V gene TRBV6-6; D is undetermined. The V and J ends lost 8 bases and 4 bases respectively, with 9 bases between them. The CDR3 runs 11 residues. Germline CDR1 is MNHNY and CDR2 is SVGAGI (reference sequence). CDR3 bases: TGTGCCAGCTCCTCCCGGTACGAGCAGTACTTC. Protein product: CASSSRYEQYF.

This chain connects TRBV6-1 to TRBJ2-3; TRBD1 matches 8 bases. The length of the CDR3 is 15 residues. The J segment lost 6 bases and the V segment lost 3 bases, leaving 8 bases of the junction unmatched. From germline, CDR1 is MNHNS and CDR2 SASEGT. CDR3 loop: CASSDRDRQADTQYF. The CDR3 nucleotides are TGTGCCAGCAGTGATAGGGACAGGCAAGCCGATACGCAGTATTTT.

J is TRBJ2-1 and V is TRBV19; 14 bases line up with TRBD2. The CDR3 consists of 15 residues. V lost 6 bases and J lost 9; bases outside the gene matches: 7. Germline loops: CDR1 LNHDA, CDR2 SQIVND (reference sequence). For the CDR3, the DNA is TGTGCCAGTAGGCCGGGACTAGCGGGAGATGGTGAGCAGTTCTTC. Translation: CASRPGLAGDGEQFF.

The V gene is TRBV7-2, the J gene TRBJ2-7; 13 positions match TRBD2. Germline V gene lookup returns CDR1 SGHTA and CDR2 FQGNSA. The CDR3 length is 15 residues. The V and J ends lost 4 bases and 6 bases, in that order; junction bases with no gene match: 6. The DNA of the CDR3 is TGTGCCAGCAGCTCGACTAGCGGGAGGCCTTCCGAGCAGTACTTC. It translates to CASSSTSGRPSEQYF.

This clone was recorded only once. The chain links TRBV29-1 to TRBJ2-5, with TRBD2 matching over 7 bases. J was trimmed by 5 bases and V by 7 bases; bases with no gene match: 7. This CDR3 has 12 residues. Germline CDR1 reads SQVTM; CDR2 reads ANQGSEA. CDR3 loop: CSEAGRGETQYF. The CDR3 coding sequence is TGCAGCGAAGCGGGGCGGGGGGAGACCCAGTACTTC.

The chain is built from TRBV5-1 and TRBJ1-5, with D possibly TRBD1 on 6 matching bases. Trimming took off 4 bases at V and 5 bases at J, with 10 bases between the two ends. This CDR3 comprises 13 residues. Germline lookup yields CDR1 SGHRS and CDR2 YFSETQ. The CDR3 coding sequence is TGCGCCAGCAGCACACAGGGTGATCAGCCCCAGCATTTT. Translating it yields CASSTQGDQPQHF.

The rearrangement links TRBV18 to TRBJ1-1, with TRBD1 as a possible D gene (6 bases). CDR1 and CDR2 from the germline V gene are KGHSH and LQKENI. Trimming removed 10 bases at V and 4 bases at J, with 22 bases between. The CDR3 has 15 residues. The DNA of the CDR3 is TGTGCCACCTCCCTAGAGACAGGCTTGGGCACTGAAGCTTTCTTT. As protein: CATSLETGLGTEAFF.

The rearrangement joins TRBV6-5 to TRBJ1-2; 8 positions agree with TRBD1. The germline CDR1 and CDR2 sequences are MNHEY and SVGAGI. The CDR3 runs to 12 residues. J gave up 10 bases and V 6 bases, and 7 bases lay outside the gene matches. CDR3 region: CASRSDRDVYTF. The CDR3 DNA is TGTGCCAGCAGGTCGGACAGGGATGTCTACACCTTC.

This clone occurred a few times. CDR3 DNA: TGTGCCAGCAGCCAGGGGGGCAATCAGCCCCAGCATTTT. Its translation is CASSQGGNQPQHF. V usage is TRBV7-9 and J usage is TRBJ1-5, with 7 positions matching TRBD1. Per the germline V gene, CDR1 is SEHNR and CDR2 is FQNEAQ (reference sequence). The CDR3 runs 13 residues. V lost 5 bases and J lost 2; bases outside the gene matches: 0.

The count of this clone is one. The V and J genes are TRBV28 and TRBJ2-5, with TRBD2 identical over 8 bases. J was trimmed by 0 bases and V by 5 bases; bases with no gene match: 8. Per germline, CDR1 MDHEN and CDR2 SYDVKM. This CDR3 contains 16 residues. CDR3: CASSRGGGAYQETQYF. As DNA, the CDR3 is TGTGCCAGCAGTCGGGGGGGAGGGGCCTACCAAGAGACCCAGTACTTC.

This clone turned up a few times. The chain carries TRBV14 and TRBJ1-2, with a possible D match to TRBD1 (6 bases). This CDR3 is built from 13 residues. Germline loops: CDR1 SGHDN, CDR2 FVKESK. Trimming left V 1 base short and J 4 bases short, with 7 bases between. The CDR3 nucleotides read TGTGCCAGCAGCCAAGGGGGGCTCTATGGCTACACCTTC. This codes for CASSQGGLYGYTF.

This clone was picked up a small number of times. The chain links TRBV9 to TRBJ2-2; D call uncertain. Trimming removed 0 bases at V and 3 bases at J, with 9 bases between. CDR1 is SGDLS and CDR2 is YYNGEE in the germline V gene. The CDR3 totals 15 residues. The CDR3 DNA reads TGTGCCAGCAGCGTAGAAGAGGTCTACACCGGGGAGCTGTTTTTT. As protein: CASSVEEVYTGELFF.

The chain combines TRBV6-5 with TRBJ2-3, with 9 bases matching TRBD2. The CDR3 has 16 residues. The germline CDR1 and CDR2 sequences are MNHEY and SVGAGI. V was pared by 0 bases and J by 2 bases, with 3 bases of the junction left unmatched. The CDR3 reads CASSYSSGSYTDTQYF. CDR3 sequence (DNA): TGTGCCAGCAGTTACTCTAGCGGGAGTTACACAGATACGCAGTATTTT.

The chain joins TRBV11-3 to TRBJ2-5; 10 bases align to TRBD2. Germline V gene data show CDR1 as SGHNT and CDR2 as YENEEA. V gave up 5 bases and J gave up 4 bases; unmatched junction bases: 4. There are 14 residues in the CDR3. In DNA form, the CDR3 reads TGTGCCAGCAGCCTGACTAGCGGGCGAGAGACCCAGTACTTC. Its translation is CASSLTSGRETQYF.

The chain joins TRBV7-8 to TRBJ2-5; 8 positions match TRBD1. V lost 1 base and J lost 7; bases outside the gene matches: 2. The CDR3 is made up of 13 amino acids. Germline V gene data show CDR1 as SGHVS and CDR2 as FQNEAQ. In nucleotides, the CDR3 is TGTGCCAGCAGCTTAGTAACAGGGGGGACCCAGTACTTC. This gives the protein CASSLVTGGTQYF.

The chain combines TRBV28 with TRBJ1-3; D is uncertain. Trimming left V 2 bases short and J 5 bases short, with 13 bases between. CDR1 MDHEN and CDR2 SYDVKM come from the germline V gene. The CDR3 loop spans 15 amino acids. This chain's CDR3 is CASSLPLLSRNTIYF. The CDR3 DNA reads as TGTGCCAGCAGTTTACCGCTCTTGTCTAGAAACACCATATATTTT.

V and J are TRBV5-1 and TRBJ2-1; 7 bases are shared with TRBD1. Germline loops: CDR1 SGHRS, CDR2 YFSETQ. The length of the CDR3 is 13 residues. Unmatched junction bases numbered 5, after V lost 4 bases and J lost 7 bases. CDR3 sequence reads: CASSHAGGNEQFF. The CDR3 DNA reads TGCGCCAGCAGCCATGCAGGGGGAAATGAGCAGTTCTTC.

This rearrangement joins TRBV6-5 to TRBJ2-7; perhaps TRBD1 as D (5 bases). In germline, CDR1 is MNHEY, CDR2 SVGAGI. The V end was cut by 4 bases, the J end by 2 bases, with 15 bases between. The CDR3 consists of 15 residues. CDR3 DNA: TGTGCCAGCAGTTCCAGACAGTTAGTACCCTACGAGCAGTACTTC. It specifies CASSSRQLVPYEQYF.

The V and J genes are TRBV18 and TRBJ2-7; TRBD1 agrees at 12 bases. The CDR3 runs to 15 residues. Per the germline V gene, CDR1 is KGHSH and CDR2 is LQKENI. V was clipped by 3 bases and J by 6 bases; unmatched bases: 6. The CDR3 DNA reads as TGTGCCAGCTCACCTCCGGGACAGGGGGCATCCGAGCAGTACTTC. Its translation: CASSPPGQGASEQYF.

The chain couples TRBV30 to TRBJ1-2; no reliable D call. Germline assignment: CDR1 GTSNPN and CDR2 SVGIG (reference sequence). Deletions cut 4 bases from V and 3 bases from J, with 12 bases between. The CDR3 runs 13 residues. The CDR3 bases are TGTGCCTGGACTTTCCCAGGCGACTATGGCTACACCTTC. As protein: CAWTFPGDYGYTF.

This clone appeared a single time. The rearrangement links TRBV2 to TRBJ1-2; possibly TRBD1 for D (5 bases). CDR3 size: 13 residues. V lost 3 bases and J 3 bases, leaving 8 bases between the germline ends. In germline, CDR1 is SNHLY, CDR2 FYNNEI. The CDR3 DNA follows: TGTGCCAGCAGTGATGGGGGGTACTATGGCTACACCTTC. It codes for CASSDGGYYGYTF.

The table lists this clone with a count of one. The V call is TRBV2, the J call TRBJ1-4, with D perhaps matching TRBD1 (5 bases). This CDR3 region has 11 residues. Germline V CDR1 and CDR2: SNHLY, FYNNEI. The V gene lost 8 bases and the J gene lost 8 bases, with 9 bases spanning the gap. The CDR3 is CASERTEKLFF. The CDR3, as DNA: TGTGCCAGCGAAAGGACAGAAAAACTGTTTTTT.